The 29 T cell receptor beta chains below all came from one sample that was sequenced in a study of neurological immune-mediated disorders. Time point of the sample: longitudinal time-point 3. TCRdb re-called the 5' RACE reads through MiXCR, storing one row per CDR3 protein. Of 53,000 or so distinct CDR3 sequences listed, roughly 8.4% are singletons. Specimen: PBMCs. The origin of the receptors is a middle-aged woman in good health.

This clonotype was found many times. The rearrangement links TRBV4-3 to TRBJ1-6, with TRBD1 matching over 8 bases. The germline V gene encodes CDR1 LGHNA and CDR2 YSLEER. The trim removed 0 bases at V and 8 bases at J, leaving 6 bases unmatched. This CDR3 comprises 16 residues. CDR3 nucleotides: TGCGCCAGCAGCCAAGACCCCGGGACAGGCCATTCACCCCTCCACTTT. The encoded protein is CASSQDPGTGHSPLHF.

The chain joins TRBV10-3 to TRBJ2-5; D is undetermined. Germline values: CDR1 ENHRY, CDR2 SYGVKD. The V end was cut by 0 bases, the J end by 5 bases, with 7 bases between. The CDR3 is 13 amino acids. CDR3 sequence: CAISESAGETQYF. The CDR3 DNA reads TGTGCCATCAGTGAGTCAGCCGGCGAGACCCAGTACTTC.

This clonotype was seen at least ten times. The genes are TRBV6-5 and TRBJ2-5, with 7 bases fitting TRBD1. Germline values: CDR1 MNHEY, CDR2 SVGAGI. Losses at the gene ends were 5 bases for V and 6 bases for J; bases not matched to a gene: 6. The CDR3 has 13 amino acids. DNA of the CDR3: TGTGCCAGCAGTCCTGACAGGGTTCAGACCCAGTACTTC. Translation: CASSPDRVQTQYF.

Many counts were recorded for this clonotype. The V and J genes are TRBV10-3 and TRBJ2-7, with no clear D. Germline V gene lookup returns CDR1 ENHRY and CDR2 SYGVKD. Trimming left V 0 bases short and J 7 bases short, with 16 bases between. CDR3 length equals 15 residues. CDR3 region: CAISESPEPTREQYF. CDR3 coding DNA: TGTGCCATCAGTGAGTCCCCCGAACCCACGCGGGAGCAGTACTTC.

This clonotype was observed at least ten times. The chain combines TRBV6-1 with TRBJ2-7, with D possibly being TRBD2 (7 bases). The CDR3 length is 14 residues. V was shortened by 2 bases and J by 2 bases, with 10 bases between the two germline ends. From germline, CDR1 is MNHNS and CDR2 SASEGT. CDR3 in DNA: TGTGCCAGCAGTGAACGGGGGGACACCTACGAGCAGTACTTC. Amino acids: CASSERGDTYEQYF.

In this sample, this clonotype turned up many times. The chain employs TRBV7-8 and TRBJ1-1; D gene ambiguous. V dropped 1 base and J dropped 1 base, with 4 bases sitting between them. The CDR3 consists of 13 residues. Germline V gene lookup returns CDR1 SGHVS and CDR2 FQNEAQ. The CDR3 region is CASSLVWNTEAFF. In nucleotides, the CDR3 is TGTGCCAGCAGCTTAGTTTGGAACACTGAAGCTTTCTTT.

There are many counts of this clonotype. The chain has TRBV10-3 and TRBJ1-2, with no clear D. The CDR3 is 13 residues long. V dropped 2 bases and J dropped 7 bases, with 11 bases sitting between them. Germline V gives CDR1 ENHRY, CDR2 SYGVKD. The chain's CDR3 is CAISEVGDFGYTF. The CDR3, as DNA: TGTGCCATCAGTGAGGTTGGGGATTTTGGCTACACCTTC.

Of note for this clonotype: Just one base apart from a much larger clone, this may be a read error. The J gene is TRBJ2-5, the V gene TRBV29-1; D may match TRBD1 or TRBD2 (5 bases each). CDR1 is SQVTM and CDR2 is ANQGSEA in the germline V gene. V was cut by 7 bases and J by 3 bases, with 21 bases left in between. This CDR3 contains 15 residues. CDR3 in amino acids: CSALHGTAKEETQYF. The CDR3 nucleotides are TGCAGCGCCCTGCACGGGACCGCGAAAGAAGAGACCCAGTACTTC.

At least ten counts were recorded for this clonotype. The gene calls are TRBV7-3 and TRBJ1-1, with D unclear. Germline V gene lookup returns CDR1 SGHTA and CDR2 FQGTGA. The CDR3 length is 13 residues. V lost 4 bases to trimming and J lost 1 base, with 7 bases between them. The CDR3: CASSSAANTEAFF. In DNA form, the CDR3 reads TGTGCCAGCAGCTCCGCAGCGAACACTGAAGCTTTCTTT.

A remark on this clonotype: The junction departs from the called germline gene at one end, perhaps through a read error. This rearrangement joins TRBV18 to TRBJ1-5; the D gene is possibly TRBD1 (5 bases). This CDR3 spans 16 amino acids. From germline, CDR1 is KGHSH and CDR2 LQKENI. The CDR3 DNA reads TGTGCCAGCTCACCGGAGGGGCCAGGAAACAATCAGCCCCGGCATTTT. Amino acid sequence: CASSPEGPGNNQPRHF.

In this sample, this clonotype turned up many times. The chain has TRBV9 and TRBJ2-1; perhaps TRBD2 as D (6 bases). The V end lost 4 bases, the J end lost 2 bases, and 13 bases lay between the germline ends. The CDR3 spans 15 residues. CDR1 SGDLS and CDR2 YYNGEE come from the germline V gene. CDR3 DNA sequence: TGTGCCAGCAGCCTCAGTGGGGAGGCCTACAATGAGCAGTTCTTC. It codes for CASSLSGEAYNEQFF.

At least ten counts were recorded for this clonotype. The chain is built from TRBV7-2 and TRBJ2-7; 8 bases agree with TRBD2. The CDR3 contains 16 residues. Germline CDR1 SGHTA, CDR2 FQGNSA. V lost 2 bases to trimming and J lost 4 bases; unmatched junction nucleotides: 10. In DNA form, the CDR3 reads TGTGCCAGCAGCTTAAAGGGCGGGAGGTTTCAGTACGAGCAGTACTTC. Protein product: CASSLKGGRFQYEQYF.

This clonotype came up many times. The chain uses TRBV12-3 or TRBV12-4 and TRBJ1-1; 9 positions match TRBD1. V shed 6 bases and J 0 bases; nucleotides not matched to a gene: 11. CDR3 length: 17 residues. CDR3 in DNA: TGTGCCAGCAGCCGAACGGGACAGGGCGACATGAACACTGAAGCTTTCTTT. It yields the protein CASSRTGQGDMNTEAFF.

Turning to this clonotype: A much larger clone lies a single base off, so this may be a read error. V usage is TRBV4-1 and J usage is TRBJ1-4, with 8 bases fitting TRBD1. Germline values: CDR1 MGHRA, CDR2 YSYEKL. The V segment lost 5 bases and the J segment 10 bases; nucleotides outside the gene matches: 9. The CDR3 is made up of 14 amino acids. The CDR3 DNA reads TGCGCCAGCAGCTCGGGACAGGCGGTGGGAAAACTGTTTTTT. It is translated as CASSSGQAVGKLFF.

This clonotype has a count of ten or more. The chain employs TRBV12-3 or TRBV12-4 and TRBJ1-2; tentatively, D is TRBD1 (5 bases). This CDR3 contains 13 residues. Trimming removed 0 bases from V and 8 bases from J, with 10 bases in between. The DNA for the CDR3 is TGTGCCAGCAGTTTAGCAGGGAGGGACGGCTACACCTTC. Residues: CASSLAGRDGYTF.

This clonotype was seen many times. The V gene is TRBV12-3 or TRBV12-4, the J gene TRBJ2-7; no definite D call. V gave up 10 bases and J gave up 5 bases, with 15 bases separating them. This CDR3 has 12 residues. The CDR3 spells CATRVGMHEQYF. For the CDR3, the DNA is TGTGCCACCCGGGTCGGCATGCACGAGCAGTACTTC.

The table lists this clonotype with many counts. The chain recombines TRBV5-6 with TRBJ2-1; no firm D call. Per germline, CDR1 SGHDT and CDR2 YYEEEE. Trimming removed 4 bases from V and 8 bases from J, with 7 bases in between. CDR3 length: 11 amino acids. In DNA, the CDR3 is TGTGCCAGCAGCGCTCAATATGAGCAGTTCTTC. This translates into CASSAQYEQFF.

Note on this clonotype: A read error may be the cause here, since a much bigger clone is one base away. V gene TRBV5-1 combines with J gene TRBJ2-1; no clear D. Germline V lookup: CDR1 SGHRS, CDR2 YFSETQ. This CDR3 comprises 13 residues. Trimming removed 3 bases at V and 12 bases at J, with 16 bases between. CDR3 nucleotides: TGCGCCAGCAGCTCGTACAGTGACGGAGTGCAGTTCTTC. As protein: CASSSYSDGVQFF.

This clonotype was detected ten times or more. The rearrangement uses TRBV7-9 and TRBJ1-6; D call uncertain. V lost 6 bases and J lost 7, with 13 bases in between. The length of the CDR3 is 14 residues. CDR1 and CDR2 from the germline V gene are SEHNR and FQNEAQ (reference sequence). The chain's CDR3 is CASRDVPGNSPLHF. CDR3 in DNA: TGTGCCAGCAGGGATGTTCCAGGCAATTCACCCCTCCACTTT.

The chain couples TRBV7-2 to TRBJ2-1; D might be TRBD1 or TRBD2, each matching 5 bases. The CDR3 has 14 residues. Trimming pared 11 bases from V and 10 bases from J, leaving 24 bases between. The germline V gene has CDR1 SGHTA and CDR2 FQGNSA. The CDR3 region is CAGSSRGTKREQFF. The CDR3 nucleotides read TGTGCCGGTAGCTCCCGAGGGACCAAGCGGGAGCAGTTCTTC.

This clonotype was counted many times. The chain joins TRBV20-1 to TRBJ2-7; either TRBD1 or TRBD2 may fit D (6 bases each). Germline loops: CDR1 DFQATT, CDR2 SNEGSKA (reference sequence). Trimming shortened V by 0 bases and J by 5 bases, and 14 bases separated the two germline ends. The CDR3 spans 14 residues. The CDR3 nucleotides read TGCAGTGCTAGAGACCGGGTGGGGGGCAACGAGCAGTACTTC. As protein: CSARDRVGGNEQYF.

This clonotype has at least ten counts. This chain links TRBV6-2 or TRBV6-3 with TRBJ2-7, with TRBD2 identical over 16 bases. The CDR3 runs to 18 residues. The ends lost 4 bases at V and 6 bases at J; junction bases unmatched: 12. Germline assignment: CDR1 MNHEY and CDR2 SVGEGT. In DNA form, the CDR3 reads TGTGCCAGCAGTTCATCGGGACTAGCGGGGGGGTTATACTCCGAGCAGTACTTC. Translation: CASSSSGLAGGLYSEQYF.

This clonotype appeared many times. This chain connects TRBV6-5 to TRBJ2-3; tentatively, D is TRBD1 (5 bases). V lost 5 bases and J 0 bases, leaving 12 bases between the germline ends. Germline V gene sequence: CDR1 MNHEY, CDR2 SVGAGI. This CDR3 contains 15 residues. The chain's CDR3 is CASSIRTPSTDTQYF. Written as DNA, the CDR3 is TGTGCCAGCAGTATTCGGACACCCAGCACAGATACGCAGTATTTT.

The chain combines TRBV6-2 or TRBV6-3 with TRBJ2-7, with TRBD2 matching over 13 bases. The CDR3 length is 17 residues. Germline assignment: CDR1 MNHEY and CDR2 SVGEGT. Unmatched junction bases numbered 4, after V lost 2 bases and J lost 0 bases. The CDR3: CASSYPRTSGSSYEQYF. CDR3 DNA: TGTGCCAGCAGTTACCCAAGGACTAGCGGGAGCTCCTACGAGCAGTACTTC.

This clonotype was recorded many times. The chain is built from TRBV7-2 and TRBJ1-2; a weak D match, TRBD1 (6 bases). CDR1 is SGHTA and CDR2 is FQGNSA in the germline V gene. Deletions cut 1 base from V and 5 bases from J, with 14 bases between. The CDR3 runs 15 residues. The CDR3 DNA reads TGTGCCAGCAGCTTAGTGGGGGCGTGGGATTATGGCTACACCTTC. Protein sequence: CASSLVGAWDYGYTF.

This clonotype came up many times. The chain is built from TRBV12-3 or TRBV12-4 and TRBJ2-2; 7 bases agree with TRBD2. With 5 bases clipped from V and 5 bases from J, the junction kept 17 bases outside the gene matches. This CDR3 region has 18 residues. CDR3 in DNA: TGTGCCAGCAGTCAACAAAGAGTTACTAGCGCCAGAACCGGGGAGCTGTTTTTT. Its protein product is CASSQQRVTSARTGELFF.

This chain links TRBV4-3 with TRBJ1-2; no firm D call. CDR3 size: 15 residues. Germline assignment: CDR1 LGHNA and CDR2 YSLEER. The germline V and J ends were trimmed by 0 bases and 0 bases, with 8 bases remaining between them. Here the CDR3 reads CASSQDRGTNYGYTF. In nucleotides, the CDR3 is TGCGCCAGCAGCCAAGATCGCGGCACTAACTATGGCTACACCTTC.

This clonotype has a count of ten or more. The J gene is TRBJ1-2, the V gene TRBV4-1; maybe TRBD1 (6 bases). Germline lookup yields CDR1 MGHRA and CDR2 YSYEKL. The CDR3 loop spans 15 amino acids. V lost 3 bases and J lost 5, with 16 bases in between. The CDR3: CASSHLDGGLYGYTF. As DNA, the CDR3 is TGCGCCAGCAGCCACCTCGACGGGGGGCTTTATGGCTACACCTTC.

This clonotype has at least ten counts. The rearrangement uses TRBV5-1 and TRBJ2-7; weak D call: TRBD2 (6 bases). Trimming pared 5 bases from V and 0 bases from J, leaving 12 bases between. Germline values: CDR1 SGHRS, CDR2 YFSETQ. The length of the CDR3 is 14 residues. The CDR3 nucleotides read TGCGCCAGCAGGCGGGACGGGACCTCCTACGAGCAGTACTTC. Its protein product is CASRRDGTSYEQYF.